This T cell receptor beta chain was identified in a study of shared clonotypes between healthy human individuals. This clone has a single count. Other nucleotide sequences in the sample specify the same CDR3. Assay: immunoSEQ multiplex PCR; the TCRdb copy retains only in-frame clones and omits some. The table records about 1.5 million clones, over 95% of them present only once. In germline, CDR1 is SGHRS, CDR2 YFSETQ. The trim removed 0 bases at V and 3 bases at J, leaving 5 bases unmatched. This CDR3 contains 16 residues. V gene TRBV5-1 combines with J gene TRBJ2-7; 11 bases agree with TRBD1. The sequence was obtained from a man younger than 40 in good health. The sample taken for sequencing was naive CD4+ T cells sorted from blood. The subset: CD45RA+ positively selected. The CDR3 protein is CASSLAGQGASYEQYF. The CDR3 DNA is TGCGCCAGCAGCTTGGCCGGACAGGGGGCGAGCTACGAGCAGTACTTC.